In its sample, the clone carrying this TCR beta chain was seen a few times. From germline, CDR1 is SGDLS and CDR2 YYNGEE. The J segment lost 0 bases and the V segment lost 3 bases, leaving 3 bases of the junction unmatched. CDR3 size: 16 residues. The sample originates from a study of cytomegalovirus exposure and HLA in healthy donors. The PCR ran on 60 Vbeta and 13 Jbeta primers. The table came from immunoSEQ multiplex PCR; TCRdb's copy has only in-frame clones and leaves some out. The table shows fewer than 250,000 clones, with approximately 80% occurring only once. This receptor was taken from a girl aged 10 to 17 in good health and CMV-seronegative. The chain combines TRBV9 with TRBJ2-6, with 7 bases matching TRBD1. Sample: PBMCs. The CDR3 sequence: CASSATGRSGANVLTF. CDR3 sequence (DNA): TGTGCCAGCAGCGCGACAGGGCGCTCTGGGGCCAACGTCCTGACTTTC.